Below, 25 T cell receptor beta chains from the same sample are listed, as sequenced in a study of response to subunit inactivated influenza vaccine. TCRdb reprocessed the RT-PCR reads with MiXCR, giving one entry per CDR3 protein. This table holds 500,000 or so distinct CDR3 sequences, about a tenth found once. The sequences come from PBMCs from blood, collected more than 35 days after vaccination. All receptors derive from a man in his fifties who received an inactivated influenza vaccine.

This clonotype was seen at least ten times. The V gene is TRBV29-1, the J gene TRBJ2-3, with 10 bases fitting TRBD1. The CDR3 consists of 13 residues. Germline CDR1 reads SQVTM; CDR2 reads ANQGSEA. J gave up 7 bases and V 1 base, and 2 bases lay outside the gene matches. The CDR3 reads CSVEGDRGNTQYF. The CDR3 DNA reads TGCAGCGTTGAAGGGGACAGGGGAAATACGCAGTATTTT.

V usage is TRBV7-9 and J usage is TRBJ1-1, with D unresolved. The CDR3 runs 12 residues. The germline V gene has CDR1 SEHNR and CDR2 FQNEAQ (reference sequence). With 3 bases removed from V and 8 bases from J, the gap between germline ends came to 10 bases. In DNA, the CDR3 is TGTGCCAGCAGCTTTCGATCACCGGAAGCTTTCTTT. It encodes CASSFRSPEAFF.

The chain is built from TRBV12-3 or TRBV12-4 and TRBJ2-7, with 7 positions matching TRBD2. The V and J ends lost 6 bases and 6 bases, in that order; junction bases with no gene match: 11. CDR3 length: 14 residues. In DNA, the CDR3 is TGTGCCAGCAGCCCCGGGACTACCCTGGGCGAGCAGTACTTC. This codes for CASSPGTTLGEQYF.

There are many counts of this clonotype. The chain joins TRBV6-5 to TRBJ1-1, with D unclear. CDR1 is MNHEY, CDR2 SVGAGI, per germline. CDR3 length: 13 residues. V lost 0 bases and J 3 bases, leaving 5 bases between the germline ends. The CDR3 spells CASSYSTYTEAFF. Written as DNA, the CDR3 is TGTGCCAGCAGTTACTCGACATACACTGAAGCTTTCTTT.

This chain links TRBV11-2 with TRBJ2-4; D is unresolved. The V end lost 0 bases, the J end lost 3 bases, and 3 bases lay between the germline ends. Germline-derived CDR1 and CDR2 are SGHAT and FQNNGV. CDR3 size: 13 residues. In DNA, the CDR3 is TGTGCCAGCAGCTTAGATTACAAAAACATTCAGTACTTC. Translation: CASSLDYKNIQYF.

V gene TRBV7-2 combines with J gene TRBJ2-1; 11 nucleotides agree with TRBD1. The germline V gene encodes CDR1 SGHTA and CDR2 FQGNSA. J lost 7 bases, V lost 5 bases, and 7 bases had no gene match. There are 15 residues in the CDR3. The CDR3 sequence is CASSLGGTGGNEQFF. The CDR3 DNA is TGTGCCAGCAGCCTCGGGGGGACAGGGGGTAATGAGCAGTTCTTC.

The chain is built from TRBV5-1 and TRBJ2-1; D perhaps matches TRBD2 (7 bases). CDR3 length: 18 residues. The V end lost 4 bases, the J end lost 0 bases, and 20 bases lay between the germline ends. The germline CDR1 and CDR2 sequences are SGHRS and YFSETQ. CDR3 loop: CASSKEARGGASYNEQFF. CDR3 coding DNA: TGCGCCAGCAGCAAGGAGGCTCGAGGGGGGGCCTCCTACAATGAGCAGTTCTTC.

The table lists this clonotype with many counts. The chain couples TRBV7-2 to TRBJ2-1; TRBD1 matches at 8 bases. CDR3 length equals 15 residues. Germline V CDR1 and CDR2: SGHTA, FQGNSA. Unmatched junction bases numbered 1, after V lost 0 bases and J lost 3 bases. The CDR3 DNA reads as TGTGCCAGCAGCTTAGCACAGGGGGTCTACAATGAGCAGTTCTTC. Protein sequence: CASSLAQGVYNEQFF.

This sequence joins TRBV24-1 and TRBJ2-1; TRBD1 aligns across 7 bases. Germline V lookup: CDR1 KGHDR, CDR2 SFDVKD. The CDR3 is 12 residues long. V lost 4 bases and J lost 10; bases outside the gene matches: 3. CDR3 protein: CATSEVTGEQFF. The CDR3 region has the DNA TGTGCCACCAGTGAAGTGACAGGGGAGCAGTTCTTC.

The table lists this clonotype with many counts. V gene TRBV20-1 combines with J gene TRBJ1-1; 8 nucleotides line up with TRBD1. V was clipped by 5 bases and J by 6 bases; unmatched bases: 8. The CDR3 runs to 13 residues. Germline loops: CDR1 DFQATT, CDR2 SNEGSKA (reference sequence). In DNA form, the CDR3 reads TGCAGTGCTGGACAGGGAGGTGGCCCTGAAGCTTTCTTT. It specifies CSAGQGGGPEAFF.

The chain links TRBV5-1 to TRBJ2-1; D may correspond to TRBD1 or TRBD2 (5 bases each). Trimming pared 0 bases from V and 2 bases from J, leaving 18 bases between. The CDR3 is made up of 18 amino acids. Germline V gene sequence: CDR1 SGHRS, CDR2 YFSETQ. The CDR3 region is CASSLASGLGRAYNEQFF. The CDR3 nucleotides read TGCGCCAGCAGCTTGGCCAGCGGTTTGGGCAGGGCCTACAATGAGCAGTTCTTC.

This clonotype has at least ten counts. The V and J genes are TRBV29-1 and TRBJ2-1; the D gene is possibly TRBD2 (5 bases). Germline V gene data show CDR1 as SQVTM and CDR2 as ANQGSEA. The CDR3 sequence is 11 residues long. V gave up 7 bases and J gave up 9 bases, with 13 bases separating them. CDR3 loop: CSAKWEREQFF. CDR3 coding DNA: TGCAGCGCGAAGTGGGAGCGTGAGCAGTTCTTC.

This clonotype was counted many times. This chain links TRBV5-5 with TRBJ1-1, with no clear D. V lost 2 bases, J lost 7 bases, and 18 bases lay in between. This CDR3 comprises 15 residues. Germline V gene sequence: CDR1 SGHKS, CDR2 YYEKEE (reference sequence). CDR3 DNA sequence: TGTGCCAGCAGCTTTTTTGGCGGGGATGAGGTTGAAGCTTTCTTT. Translated: CASSFFGGDEVEAFF.

The table lists this clonotype with a few counts. The DNA is left out, because the CDR3 cannot be placed on it with certainty; the CDR3 is given as TCRdb lists it. This chain links TRBV6-5 with TRBJ2-1. Germline V gene lookup returns CDR1 MNHEY and CDR2 SVGAGI. The CDR3 adds up to 14 amino acids, both ends counted. CDR3 sequence reads: CASSSSGVSAEQFF.

This clonotype has ten or more counts. The chain uses TRBV7-9 and TRBJ1-1, with D possibly TRBD1 on 5 matching bases. V gave up 4 bases and J gave up 3 bases, with 12 bases separating them. The length of the CDR3 is 14 residues. The germline CDR1 and CDR2 sequences are SEHNR and FQNEAQ (reference sequence). In DNA, the CDR3 is TGTGCCAGCAGCTCCTATCAGGGTTACACTGAAGCTTTCTTT. Encoded protein: CASSSYQGYTEAFF.

The V gene is TRBV20-1, the J gene TRBJ2-2; a weak D match, TRBD1 (6 bases). This CDR3 region has 16 residues. Germline loops: CDR1 DFQATT, CDR2 SNEGSKA (reference sequence). V dropped 2 bases and J dropped 0 bases, with 13 bases sitting between them. The CDR3 DNA reads TGCAGTGCTAGACACACCGGGACACCGAACACCGGGGAGCTGTTTTTT. The encoded protein is CSARHTGTPNTGELFF.

This clonotype was detected many times. The chain combines TRBV5-4 with TRBJ1-2, with 7 positions matching TRBD1. J lost 6 bases, V lost 4 bases, and 12 bases had no gene match. This CDR3 contains 15 residues. Germline CDR1 reads SGHNT; CDR2 reads YYREEE (reference sequence). CDR3 loop: CASSSPGQTIHGYTF. The DNA for the CDR3 is TGTGCCAGCAGCAGCCCGGGACAGACCATTCATGGCTACACCTTC.

This clonotype has at least ten counts. The gene calls are TRBV5-1 and TRBJ2-2; 9 nucleotides match TRBD2. With 7 bases clipped from V and 0 bases from J, the junction kept 13 bases outside the gene matches. The germline CDR1 and CDR2 sequences are SGHRS and YFSETQ. The length of the CDR3 is 18 residues. The CDR3 DNA reads as TGCGCCAGCTGGGGGGGACTAGCTGGAGTCGCGAACACCGGGGAGCTGTTTTTT. Encoded protein: CASWGGLAGVANTGELFF.

The J gene is TRBJ1-1, the V gene TRBV2; D is possibly TRBD1 (6 bases). The germline V and J ends were trimmed by 0 bases and 0 bases, with 14 bases remaining between them. This CDR3 spans 17 amino acids. Germline loops: CDR1 SNHLY, CDR2 FYNNEI. CDR3 in DNA: TGTGCCAGCAGTGAAGCGCTGGGGGGCGCATTGAACACTGAAGCTTTCTTT. Protein sequence: CASSEALGGALNTEAFF.

The CDR3 region is CASSNTGGAAYGANVLTF. CDR3 nucleotide sequence: TGTGCCAGCAGCAACACAGGGGGCGCCGCTTATGGGGCCAACGTCCTGACTTTC. V and J are TRBV11-2 and TRBJ2-6, with TRBD1 matching 9 bases. This CDR3 comprises 18 residues. Germline loops: CDR1 SGHAT, CDR2 FQNNGV. Trimming took 5 bases from V and 3 from J; bases not matched to a gene: 11.

This clonotype was detected only a few times. This chain connects TRBV7-3 to TRBJ1-4; D ambiguous. The CDR3 runs to 12 residues. Trimming removed 8 bases at V and 13 bases at J, with 17 bases between. Looked up from germline, CDR1 is SGHTA and CDR2 is FQGTGA. CDR3 in amino acids: CASQLPQSRLFF. CDR3 in DNA: TGTGCCAGCCAACTCCCCCAGAGTCGACTGTTTTTT.

This clonotype was seen a few times. The chain couples TRBV20-1 to TRBJ1-2; 9 nucleotides match TRBD1. Per the germline V gene, CDR1 is DFQATT and CDR2 is SNEGSKA (reference sequence). This CDR3 is 14 amino acids long. V lost 6 bases to trimming and J lost 7 bases; unmatched junction nucleotides: 12. The chain's CDR3 is CSAKSRDRVAGYTF. CDR3 nucleotides: TGCAGTGCCAAATCCCGGGACAGGGTGGCTGGCTACACCTTC.

The CDR3 DNA reads as TGTGCCAGCAGTTACCTTGACAGGGCCTATGGCTACACCTTC. Amino acids: CASSYLDRAYGYTF. The J gene is TRBJ1-2, the V gene TRBV6-2 or TRBV6-3, with 7 positions matching TRBD1. CDR3 length: 14 amino acids. CDR1 is MNHEY, CDR2 SVGEGT, per germline. V was pared by 2 bases and J by 4 bases, with 4 bases of the junction left unmatched.

Ten or more counts support this clonotype. The chain carries TRBV12-3 or TRBV12-4 and TRBJ2-5; D possibly corresponds to TRBD2 (5 bases). Trimming removed 2 bases at V and 4 bases at J, with 11 bases between. The CDR3 spans 14 residues. The CDR3 sequence: CASSLTTRAETQYF. CDR3 bases: TGTGCCAGCAGTTTAACAACGAGGGCAGAGACCCAGTACTTC.

The V call is TRBV7-2, the J call TRBJ2-6; TRBD1 might be the D (6 bases). The CDR3 is 14 amino acids. V lost 2 bases to trimming and J lost 5 bases, with 7 bases between them. Germline values: CDR1 SGHTA, CDR2 FQGNSA. CDR3 region: CASSLRDRANVLTF. CDR3 coding DNA: TGTGCCAGCAGCTTACGGGACAGGGCCAACGTCCTGACTTTC.